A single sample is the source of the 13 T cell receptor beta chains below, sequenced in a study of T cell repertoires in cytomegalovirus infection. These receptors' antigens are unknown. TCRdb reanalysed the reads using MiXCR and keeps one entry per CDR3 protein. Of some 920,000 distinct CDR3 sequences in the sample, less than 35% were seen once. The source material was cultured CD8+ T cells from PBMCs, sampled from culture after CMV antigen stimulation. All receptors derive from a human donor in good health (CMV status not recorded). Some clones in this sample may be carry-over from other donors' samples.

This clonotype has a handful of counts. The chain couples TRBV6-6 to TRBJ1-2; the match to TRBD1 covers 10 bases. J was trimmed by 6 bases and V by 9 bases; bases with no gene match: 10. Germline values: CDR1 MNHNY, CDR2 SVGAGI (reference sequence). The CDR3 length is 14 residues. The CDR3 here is CASSPGQGTDGYTF. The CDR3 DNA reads TGTGCCAGTAGTCCGGGACAGGGGACGGATGGCTACACCTTC.

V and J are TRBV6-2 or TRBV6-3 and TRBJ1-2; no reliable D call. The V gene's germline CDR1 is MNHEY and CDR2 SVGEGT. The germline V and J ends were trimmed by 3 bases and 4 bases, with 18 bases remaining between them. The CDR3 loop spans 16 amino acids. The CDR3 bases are TGTGCCAGCAGTTATGGTGAATATTCTATCATCTATGGCTACACCTTC. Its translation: CASSYGEYSIIYGYTF.

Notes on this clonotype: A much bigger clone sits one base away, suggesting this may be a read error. This chain's CDR3 is CANSYSRGADTQYF. DNA of the CDR3: TGTGCCAACAGTTACAGCCGGGGCGCAGATACGCAGTATTTT. The chain links TRBV6-2 or TRBV6-3 to TRBJ2-3; D may correspond to TRBD1 or TRBD2 (5 bases each). The germline V gene has CDR1 MNHEY and CDR2 SVGEGT. The CDR3 is 14 residues long.

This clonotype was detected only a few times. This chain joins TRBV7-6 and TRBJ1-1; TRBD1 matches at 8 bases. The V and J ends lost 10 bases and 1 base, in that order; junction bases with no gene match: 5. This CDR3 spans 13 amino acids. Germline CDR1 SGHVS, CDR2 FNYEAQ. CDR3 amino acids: CATRGQANTEAFF. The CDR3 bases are TGTGCCACCAGGGGACAGGCGAACACTGAAGCTTTCTTT.

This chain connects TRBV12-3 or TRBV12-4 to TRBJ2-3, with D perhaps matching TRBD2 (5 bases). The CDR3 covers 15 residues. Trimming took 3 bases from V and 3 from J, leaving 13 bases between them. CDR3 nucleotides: TGTGCCAGCAGTTTGCGAGGGCGCAAAACAGATACGCAGTATTTT. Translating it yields CASSLRGRKTDTQYF.

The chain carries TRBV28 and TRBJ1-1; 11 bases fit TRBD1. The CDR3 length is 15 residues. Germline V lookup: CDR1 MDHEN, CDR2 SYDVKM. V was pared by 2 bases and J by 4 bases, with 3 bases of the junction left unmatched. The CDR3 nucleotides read TGTGCCAGCAGTTTAGGGGACAGGGGGAGCACTGAAGCTTTCTTT. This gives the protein CASSLGDRGSTEAFF.

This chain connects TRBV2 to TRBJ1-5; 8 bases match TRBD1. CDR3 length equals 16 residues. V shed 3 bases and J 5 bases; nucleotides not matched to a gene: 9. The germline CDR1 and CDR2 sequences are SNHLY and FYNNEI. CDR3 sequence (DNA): TGTGCCAGCAGTGATGACAGGGGAGGTCGGCATCAGCCCCAGCATTTT. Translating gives CASSDDRGGRHQPQHF.

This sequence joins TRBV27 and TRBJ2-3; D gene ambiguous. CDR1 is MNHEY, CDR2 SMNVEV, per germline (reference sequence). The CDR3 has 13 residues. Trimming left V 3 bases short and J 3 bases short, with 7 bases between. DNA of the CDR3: TGTGCCAGCAGTTTTTTCGATACAGATACGCAGTATTTT. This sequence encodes CASSFFDTDTQYF.

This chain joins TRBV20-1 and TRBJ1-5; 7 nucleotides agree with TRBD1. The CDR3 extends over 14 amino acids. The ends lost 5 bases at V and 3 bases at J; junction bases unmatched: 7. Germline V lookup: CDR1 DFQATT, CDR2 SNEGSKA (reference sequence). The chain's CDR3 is CSASGTDYNQPQHF. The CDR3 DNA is TGCAGTGCTTCCGGGACAGATTACAATCAGCCCCAGCATTTT.

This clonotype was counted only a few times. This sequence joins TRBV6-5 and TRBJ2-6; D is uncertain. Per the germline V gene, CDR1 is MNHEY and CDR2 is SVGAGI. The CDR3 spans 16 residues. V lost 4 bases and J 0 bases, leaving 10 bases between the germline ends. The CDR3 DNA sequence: TGTGCCAGCAGTTTTGTAACCTTCTCTGGGGCCAACGTCCTGACTTTC. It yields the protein CASSFVTFSGANVLTF.

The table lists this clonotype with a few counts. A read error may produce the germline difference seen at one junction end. CDR3 loop: CASRDRNYGYTF. CDR3 nucleotide sequence: TGTGCCAGCCGTGACCGAAACTATGGCTACACCTTC. The J gene is TRBJ1-2, the V gene TRBV6-1; D gene uncertain. This CDR3 is 12 amino acids long. The germline V gene has CDR1 MNHNS and CDR2 SASEGT.

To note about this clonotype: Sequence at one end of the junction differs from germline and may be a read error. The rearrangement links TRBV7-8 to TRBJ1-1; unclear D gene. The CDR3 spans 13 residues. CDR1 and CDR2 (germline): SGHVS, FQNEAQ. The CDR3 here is CVSSLDRGTEAFF. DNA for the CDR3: TGTGTCAGCAGCTTAGACCGGGGCACTGAAGCTTTCTTT.

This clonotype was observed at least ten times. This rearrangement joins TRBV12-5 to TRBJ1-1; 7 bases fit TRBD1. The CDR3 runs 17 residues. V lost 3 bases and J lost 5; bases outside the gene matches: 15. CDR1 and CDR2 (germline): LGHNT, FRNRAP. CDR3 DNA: TGTGCTAGTGGTTTCCAAGGGGGCCTCCGCACCGAGACTGAAGCTTTCTTT. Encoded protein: CASGFQGGLRTETEAFF.